Listed here is a single T cell receptor beta chain. This clonotype was detected many times. The antigen it binds to is not known. Base qualities are missing; no much larger clone stands one base away. From its cysteine to its phenylalanine, the CDR3 spans 13 amino acids. Left in the record is the CDR3 DNA by itself, 39 bases read in frame from the first base. V is cut back by 5 bases and J by 6 bases, with 5 bases in the junction unmatched. These data come from a study of T-cell reconstitution after alpha-beta-depleted transplantation in children (dated by TCRdb to about 2016). Turning to the overall study: The study quantitatively tracked T-cell immune reconstitution after TCRalphabeta/CD19-depleted allogeneic hematopoietic cell transplantation in children using TCR repertoire profiling.

The treatment or condition label, as the study defines it: allogeneic hematopoietic cell transplantation with graft depleted of TCRalphabeta T cells and CD19 B cells. Transplant recipients were children who received TCRalphabeta/CD19-depleted allogeneic hematopoietic cell grafts. Libraries were prepared through PCR. TCRdb shows the sequencer as Illumina HiSeq 2500. To normalize quantification of the TCRbeta repertoire, the TCR libraries were built with molecular barcoding that relied on unique molecular identifiers. TCRdb handled the public reads itself, with Q25 trimming in fastp and clone calling in MiXCR, and kept productive beta chains. Identical CDR3 proteins give one entry, which carries the most common genes and DNA. This sample comprises 600,000 or so distinct CDR3 sequences, around 23% of them detected only once. The ten biggest clones cover around 14% of the sample. What the authors observed across the whole study: Over subsequent months, a decline in hyperexpanded clone frequencies was noted, and after one year, T-cell counts and TCRbeta diversity were mostly ascribed to newly produced T cells. Apparently early alphabetaT-cell count recovery about two months after transplant reportedly relied on only several hundred rapidly expanded clones derived from non-depleted graft cells. In some patients, the high TCRbeta diversity seen at day 60 was put down to recipient T cells and intrathymic progenitors that had survived conditioning.

The sample consisted of PBMCs, mostly from graft donor cells, taken 360 days after TCRalphabeta/CD19-depleted stem cell transplant. Recombination linked TRBV12-3 or TRBV12-4 to TRBJ2-3, and TRBD1 aligns with 7 junction nucleotides. The TCR was taken from a boy younger than two who had a stem cell transplant for acute myeloid leukemia, so the T cells may come from the graft donor. The CDR3 has the sequence CASSLDRVDTQYF. The sequenced DNA: TGTGCCAGCAGTCTCGACAGGGTTGATACGCAGTATTTT.